This T cell receptor (beta chain) was captured in a study of cytomegalovirus exposure and HLA in healthy donors. 13 Jbeta primers and 60 Vbeta primers were used for the PCR. Generated by immunoSEQ multiplex PCR, the TCRdb table keeps only in-frame clones and is missing some. Its listing shows 35,000 to 45,000 clones. V trimming: 5 bases; J trimming: 0 bases; junction bases outside the gene matches: 3. This CDR3 has 14 amino acids. Germline assignment: CDR1 SGHTA and CDR2 FQGNSA. Comments on this clone: Its antigen is undetermined.

Notes on the study in general: The majority of CMV-associated TCR beta chains were reported as apparently HLA-restricted in a later analysis.

Sequencing was done on a sample of PBMCs. The chain links TRBV7-2 to TRBJ1-2; 7 positions match TRBD1. The TCR originated in a male donor in good health and CMV-seronegative. The CDR3 bases are TGTGCCAGCAGCCATGGGACAGCTAACTATGGCTACACCTTC. Amino acids: CASSHGTANYGYTF.